This TCR beta chain was identified in a study of blood T cell repertoires in COVID-19. The wider study: Sites in the United States, Italy and Spain provided acute and convalescent COVID-19 samples.

From germline, CDR1 is LGHDT and CDR2 YNNKEL (reference sequence). V shed 5 bases and J shed 0 bases, with 9 bases lying between them. The CDR3 consists of 14 residues. Generated by immunoSEQ multiplex PCR, the TCRdb table keeps only in-frame clones and is missing some. The table records 250,000 or so clones, roughly 88% of them present only once. The clonotype originates from a woman aged 30 to 39 with active or convalescent COVID-19. The genes are TRBV3-1 (or the pseudogene TRBV3-2) and TRBJ2-3; the D is unclear. Sequenced: peripheral blood. CDR3 nucleotides: TGTGCCAGCAGCTACTCCGGGAGCACAGATACGCAGTATTTT. Protein sequence: CASSYSGSTDTQYF.